A selection of T cell receptor beta chains follows, all from one sample in a study of blood T cell repertoires in COVID-19. Sequencing was performed with immunoSEQ multiplex PCR; in TCRdb, only in-frame clones are kept and a portion is missing. The sample has 55,000 to 95,000 clones; 82% are singletons. Material: peripheral blood. The receptors shown here come from a woman aged 55 to 70 with acute or convalescent COVID-19. CDR3s leave out the opening cysteine and the closing phenylalanine or tryptophan. D genes are given only for firm matches.

cdr3_aa d_call j_call v_call
AWRQFSYEKLF . TRBJ1-4 TRBV30
ASSPRTGFGNQPQH TRBD1 TRBJ1-5 TRBV23-1
ASSSGTGGFNYGYT TRBD1 TRBJ1-2 TRBV3-1/TRBV3-2
ASSPGQGINEKLF TRBD1 TRBJ1-4 TRBV28
ASSRGGGGRDTQY TRBD2 TRBJ2-3 TRBV19
ASSLTSGRYETQY TRBD2 TRBJ2-5 TRBV7-9
ASSMRFQPQH . TRBJ1-5 TRBV19
ASSEAVGEGYGYT . TRBJ1-2 TRBV6-1
ASSSVEEAGGRYNEQF TRBD2 TRBJ2-1 TRBV9
ASSGTGSNQPQH TRBD1 TRBJ1-5 TRBV19
ASSQGGSGNQPQH . TRBJ1-5 TRBV4-1
ASSQDTGSTQY . TRBJ2-3 TRBV4-2
ASLADRNYGYT . TRBJ1-2 TRBV12-2
ASNLAGGGTDTQY TRBD2 TRBJ2-3 TRBV2
ASSLKASGANEQF TRBD2 TRBJ2-1 TRBV5-1
ASSLQGYYGYT . TRBJ1-2 TRBV7-8
ASSLRGLKGNTIY . TRBJ1-3 TRBV27
ASSPLDREDSPLH TRBD1 TRBJ1-6 TRBV18
ASSHRGDQETQY TRBD2 TRBJ2-5 TRBV4-1
ASSPERRNNEQF . TRBJ2-1 TRBV5-4
AWSEGLDGGNEKLF . TRBJ1-4 TRBV30
ASSSSEDTDQPQH . TRBJ1-5 TRBV13
ASSWGTSGPSYEQY TRBD2 TRBJ2-7 TRBV7-9
ASRPQGRSEAF . TRBJ1-1 TRBV28
AISGGSSLYNYGYT . TRBJ1-2 TRBV27
ASSPRGSLGRSTEAF . TRBJ1-1 TRBV19
ASSQVIRDYEQY . TRBJ2-7 TRBV4-1
ASSSGLAAYEQY TRBD2 TRBJ2-7 TRBV19
ASSLFRQGVSEAF TRBD1 TRBJ1-1 TRBV7-8
ASSRGLAGVGNEQF TRBD2 TRBJ2-1 TRBV4-1
ASSLDRGRTEAF TRBD1 TRBJ1-1 TRBV19